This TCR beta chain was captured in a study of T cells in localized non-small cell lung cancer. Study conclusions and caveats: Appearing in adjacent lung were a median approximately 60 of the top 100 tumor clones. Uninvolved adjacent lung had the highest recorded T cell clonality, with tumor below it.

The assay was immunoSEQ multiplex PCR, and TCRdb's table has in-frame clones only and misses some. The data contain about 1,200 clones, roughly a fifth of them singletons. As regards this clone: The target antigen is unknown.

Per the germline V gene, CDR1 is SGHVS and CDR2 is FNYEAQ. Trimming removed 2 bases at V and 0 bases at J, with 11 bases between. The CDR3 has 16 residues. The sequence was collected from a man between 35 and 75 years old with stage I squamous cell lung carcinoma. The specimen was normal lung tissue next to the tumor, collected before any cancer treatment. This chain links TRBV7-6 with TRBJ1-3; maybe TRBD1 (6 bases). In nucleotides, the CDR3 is TGTGCCAGCAGCTTAAAGGGGACAAGCTCTGGAAACACCATATATTTT. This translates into CASSLKGTSSGNTIYF. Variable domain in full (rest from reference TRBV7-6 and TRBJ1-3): GAGVSQSPRYKVTKRGQDVALRCDPISGHVSLYWYRQALGQGPEFLTYFNYEAQQDKSGLPNDRFSAERPEGSISTLTIQRTEQRDSAMYRCASSLKGTSSGNTIYFGEGSWLTVV.